This TCR beta chain is from a study of OX40 agonist ivuxolimab in advanced cancers. This CDR3 is built from 14 residues. Trimming pared 1 base from V and 6 bases from J, leaving 13 bases between. From germline, CDR1 is KGHSH and CDR2 LQKENI. Clones were sequenced by immunoSEQ multiplex PCR, and TCRdb holds only the in-frame ones, with some missing. The data hold roughly 76,000 clones, with around nine tenths observed a single time. As for this clone: Its antigen is not identified.

Study observations and caveats: Dose levels from 0.1 to 3.0 mg/kg saw CD4+ and CD8+ blood T cells expand clonally by week 6.

The clonotype was recovered from an adult with an advanced solid tumor such as melanoma, head and neck, liver or kidney cancer. The starting material was CD4+ or CD8+ T cells sorted from blood, obtained in a trial of the OX40 agonist ivuxolimab. The chain employs TRBV18 and TRBJ2-7; D might be TRBD1 or TRBD2, each matching 5 bases. The CDR3 sequence is CASSPRTEGFEQYF. CDR3 DNA sequence: TGTGCCAGCTCACCACGGACTGAGGGGTTCGAGCAGTACTTC. The full variable domain, completed using reference TRBV18 and TRBJ2-7, is NAGVMQNPRHLVRRRGQEARLRCSPMKGHSHVYWYRQLPEEGLKFMVYLQKENIIDESGMPKERFSAEFPKEGPSILRIQQVVRGDSAAYFCASSPRTEGFEQYFGPGTRLTVT.